This TCR beta chain appears in the sequencing data of a study of cytotoxic CD8 clonotypes in ibrutinib-treated CLL. Generated by immunoSEQ multiplex PCR, the TCRdb table keeps only in-frame clones and is missing some. This sample has just over 45,000 clones, with 60% to 80% found just once. The specimen was PBMCs, collected after 12 months of ibrutinib treatment. The receptor comes from a human donor with chronic lymphocytic leukemia.

DNA of the CDR3: TGTGCCAGCAGCTTATACGGGGGCGCGGAGTCCTACGAGCAGTACTTC. Protein product: CASSLYGGAESYEQYF. The rearrangement links TRBV11-3 to TRBJ2-7; the D gene could be TRBD1 or TRBD2 (6 bases each). Trimming pared 2 bases from V and 1 base from J, leaving 15 bases between. CDR1 is SGHNT and CDR2 is YENEEA in the germline V gene. CDR3 length: 16 residues.